The next 28 T cell receptor beta chains were all read from a single sample in a study of CD8+ T cells in alopecia areata. The authors extracted RNA and reverse transcribed it into cDNA as the sequencing template. Method: immunoSEQ multiplex PCR; TCRdb's copy keeps in-frame clones and lacks some. The sample contains 150,000 to 200,000 clones, less than 80% of which appear only once. As for treatment: oral pan-JAK inhibitor, 5-10 mg twice daily. This material consisted of CD4+ T cells sorted from blood, taken at week 24, from a patient treated with tofacitinib. Source of these receptors: a human donor with alopecia areata.

The chain is built from TRBV29-1 and TRBJ2-2; 12 bases line up with TRBD2. The germline V gene encodes CDR1 SQVTM and CDR2 ANQGSEA. The trim removed 7 bases at V and 4 bases at J, leaving 13 bases unmatched. There are 17 residues in the CDR3. The CDR3 sequence: CSAQQASGGAGTGELFF. The CDR3 bases are TGCAGCGCCCAGCAGGCTAGCGGGGGGGCCGGCACCGGGGAGCTGTTTTTT.

This clone has just a few counts. The CDR3 DNA is TGTGCCAGCAGCCCCCGTAGGGAAGCTAACTATGGCTACACCTTC. The encoded protein is CASSPRREANYGYTF. The rearrangement joins TRBV7-2 to TRBJ1-2, with D uncertain. The length of the CDR3 is 15 residues. Per the germline V gene, CDR1 is SGHTA and CDR2 is FQGNSA. With 5 bases removed from V and 0 bases from J, the gap between germline ends came to 13 bases.

This clone was seen just once. J is TRBJ2-3 and V is TRBV29-1; D remains unclear. Looked up from germline, CDR1 is SQVTM and CDR2 is ANQGSEA. V lost 1 base and J lost 1, with 9 bases in between. CDR3 length: 14 amino acids. CDR3 sequence: CSVEGYRGTDTQYF. CDR3 nucleotides: TGCAGCGTTGAAGGGTATCGTGGCACAGATACGCAGTATTTT.

The chain joins TRBV7-9 to TRBJ1-1, with D unresolved. Germline assignment: CDR1 SEHNR and CDR2 FQNEAQ (reference sequence). V was trimmed by 5 bases and J by 3 bases, leaving 16 bases between them. The CDR3 sequence is 15 residues long. The CDR3 sequence: CASSTVVGLYTEAFF. The CDR3 DNA follows: TGTGCCAGCAGCACCGTTGTGGGGTTGTACACTGAAGCTTTCTTT. The full variable domain, its missing parts supplied by reference TRBV7-9 and TRBJ1-1, is DTGVSQNPRHKITKRGQNVTFRCDPISEHNRLYWYRQTLGQGPEFLTYFQNEAQLEKSRLLSDRFSAERPKGSFSTLEIQRTEQGDSAMYLCASSTVVGLYTEAFFGQGTRLTVV.

The chain recombines TRBV29-1 with TRBJ1-2; D is possibly TRBD1 (6 bases). This CDR3 is built from 13 residues. CDR1 and CDR2 from the germline V gene are SQVTM and ANQGSEA. V lost 3 bases and J 4 bases, leaving 12 bases between the germline ends. CDR3 loop: CSVELGHSYGYTF. The CDR3, as DNA: TGCAGCGTTGAGTTGGGACACAGCTATGGCTACACCTTC.

V gene TRBV2 combines with J gene TRBJ1-6; D is ambiguous. The CDR3 consists of 14 residues. Trimming removed 4 bases at V and 5 bases at J, with 9 bases between. Germline V gene lookup returns CDR1 SNHLY and CDR2 FYNNEI. The chain's CDR3 is CASSADGNNSPLHF. CDR3 bases: TGTGCCAGCAGTGCGGACGGAAATAATTCACCCCTCCACTTT.

The chain carries TRBV29-1 and TRBJ2-5; 8 bases map to TRBD2. The length of the CDR3 is 14 residues. Per germline, CDR1 SQVTM and CDR2 ANQGSEA. With V trimmed by 7 bases and J by 2 bases, 9 bases remained unmatched. CDR3 bases: TGCAGCGCGTTCCCGGGAGGGAATCAAGAGACCCAGTACTTC. Protein product: CSAFPGGNQETQYF.

The sample holds many counts of this clone. This chain connects TRBV29-1 to TRBJ1-2, with D perhaps matching TRBD1 (5 bases). Germline V gene data show CDR1 as SQVTM and CDR2 as ANQGSEA. The CDR3 contains 12 residues. V was clipped by 3 bases and J by 8 bases, with 13 bases between them. CDR3 sequence (DNA): TGCAGCGTTGACACGGGGACGGGAGGCTACACCTTC. Protein sequence: CSVDTGTGGYTF.

This clone has just a few counts. The chain couples TRBV2 to TRBJ1-6; TRBD1 matches 7 bases. This CDR3 has 13 residues. CDR1 and CDR2 from the germline V gene are SNHLY and FYNNEI. The V and J ends lost 11 bases and 10 bases, in that order; junction bases with no gene match: 11. CDR3 sequence reads: CASLGDRPSPLHF. The DNA for the CDR3 is TGTGCCTCGCTTGGGGACAGACCATCACCCCTCCACTTT.

This clone was counted between two and nine times. The chain is built from TRBV20-1 and TRBJ2-3; D call uncertain. There are 11 residues in the CDR3. The germline V and J ends were trimmed by 0 bases and 11 bases, with 9 bases remaining between them. Looked up from germline, CDR1 is DFQATT and CDR2 is SNEGSKA (reference sequence). The chain's CDR3 is CSAREGSMQYF. CDR3 coding DNA: TGCAGTGCTAGAGAGGGCAGTATGCAGTATTTT.

This rearrangement joins TRBV30 to TRBJ2-3; D gene uncertain. The CDR3 covers 14 residues. Trimming took 7 bases from V and 4 from J, leaving 18 bases between them. CDR1 is GTSNPN, CDR2 SVGIG, per germline (reference sequence). CDR3 amino acids: CASSRGGHSDTQYF. The CDR3, as DNA: TGTGCCTCCTCACGCGGTGGGCATTCAGATACGCAGTATTTT.

The CDR3 spells CASSQGFRGYTF. The CDR3 coding sequence is TGCGCCAGCAGTCAGGGATTTCGGGGCTACACCTTC. The chain joins TRBV5-1 to TRBJ1-2; weak D call: TRBD1 (5 bases). Trimming removed 5 bases at V and 8 bases at J, with 13 bases between. The CDR3 is 12 amino acids. Looked up from germline, CDR1 is SGHRS and CDR2 is YFSETQ.

This clone was detected only a few times. V gene TRBV28 combines with J gene TRBJ2-1; 9 nucleotides match TRBD2. The CDR3 is 11 amino acids. Looked up from germline, CDR1 is MDHEN and CDR2 is SYDVKM. The ends lost 3 bases at V and 15 bases at J; junction bases unmatched: 3. CDR3 nucleotides: TGTGCCAGCAGTTTGGCGGGGGGGCTGTTCTTC. This translates into CASSLAGGLFF.

This chain links TRBV7-8 with TRBJ2-1; 11 bases are a match to TRBD2. This CDR3 has 15 residues. V lost 5 bases and J lost 7; bases outside the gene matches: 7. Per the germline V gene, CDR1 is SGHVS and CDR2 is FQNEAQ. CDR3 sequence reads: CASSLLAGGRNEQFF. CDR3 in DNA: TGTGCCAGCAGCCTCTTAGCGGGGGGGCGAAATGAGCAGTTCTTC. The variable domain in full, with the rest retrieved from reference TRBV7-8 and TRBJ2-1, is GAGVSQSPRYKVAKRGQDVALRCDPISGHVSLFWYQQALGQGPEFLTYFQNEAQLDKSGLPSDRFFAERPEGSVSTLKIQRTQQEDSAVYLCASSLLAGGRNEQFFGPGTRLTVL.

This chain uses TRBV29-1 with TRBJ2-1, with D possibly matching TRBD1 (6 bases). The V end lost 4 bases, the J end lost 0 bases, and 13 bases lay between the germline ends. The germline V gene has CDR1 SQVTM and CDR2 ANQGSEA. CDR3 length equals 15 residues. This chain's CDR3 is CSVAGELSSYNEQFF. The CDR3 DNA is TGCAGCGTTGCAGGGGAACTAAGCTCCTACAATGAGCAGTTCTTC.

The chain recombines TRBV6-5 with TRBJ1-6; weak D call: TRBD1 (5 bases). Trimming removed 6 bases at V and 8 bases at J, with 11 bases between. Germline CDR1 MNHEY, CDR2 SVGAGI. The CDR3 covers 13 residues. The CDR3 is CASRQTRDSPLHF. As DNA, the CDR3 is TGTGCCAGCAGACAAACCAGGGATTCACCCCTCCACTTT.

The rearrangement joins TRBV5-1 to TRBJ1-1; no clear D gene. Between the trimmed V and J ends, which lost 2 bases and 2 bases, there was a span of 10 bases. Germline-derived CDR1 and CDR2 are SGHRS and YFSETQ. The CDR3 spans 14 residues. This chain's CDR3 is CASSLRVGNTEAFF. The CDR3 nucleotides are TGCGCCAGCAGCTTAAGGGTAGGTAACACTGAAGCTTTCTTT.

This sequence joins TRBV7-9 and TRBJ1-2; 9 nucleotides align to TRBD1. Germline loops: CDR1 SEHNR, CDR2 FQNEAQ (reference sequence). V shed 4 bases, J shed 5 bases, and the junction held 5 bases outside the gene matches. CDR3 length equals 14 residues. The CDR3 region has the DNA TGTGCCAGCAGCTCCAAACAGGGGGCATATGGCTACACCTTC. Its translation is CASSSKQGAYGYTF.

This clone was seen a few times. CDR3 loop: CSVGGPGRNQPQHF. CDR3 nucleotide sequence: TGCAGCGTTGGGGGGCCAGGGCGCAATCAGCCCCAGCATTTT. This chain links TRBV29-1 with TRBJ1-5; D perhaps matches TRBD1 (6 bases). V was pared by 4 bases and J by 2 bases, with 12 bases between. From germline, CDR1 is SQVTM and CDR2 ANQGSEA. CDR3 size: 14 residues.

The V gene is TRBV7-9, the J gene TRBJ1-2; D remains unclear. In germline, CDR1 is SEHNR, CDR2 FQNEAQ (reference sequence). V lost 5 bases, J lost 2 bases, and 9 bases lay in between. This CDR3 is built from 13 residues. The DNA of the CDR3 is TGTGCCAGCAGCCAACAGCAGAACTATGGCTACACCTTC. Translating it yields CASSQQQNYGYTF.

The chain has TRBV7-8 and TRBJ2-7; a weak D match, TRBD1 (6 bases). This CDR3 has 14 amino acids. CDR1 and CDR2 (germline): SGHVS, FQNEAQ. The V end lost 5 bases, the J end lost 6 bases, and 17 bases lay between the germline ends. As DNA, the CDR3 is TGTGCCAGCAGCACTCGACAGGATTTTTCCGAGCAGTACTTC. Amino acids: CASSTRQDFSEQYF.

Here the CDR3 reads CAWSNPQGMGQYF. In DNA, the CDR3 is TGTGCCTGGAGTAACCCGCAGGGGATGGGGCAGTACTTC. The chain carries TRBV30 and TRBJ2-7, with D possibly being TRBD1 (6 bases). The CDR3 length is 13 residues. Germline V CDR1 and CDR2: GTSNPN, SVGIG (reference sequence). V lost 2 bases and J lost 9, with 17 bases in between.

This sequence joins TRBV27 and TRBJ2-5; D might be TRBD2 (7 bases). Germline V CDR1 and CDR2: MNHEY, SMNVEV (reference sequence). V was trimmed by 8 bases and J by 5 bases, leaving 18 bases between them. The CDR3 extends over 14 amino acids. The CDR3 sequence is CASPLRGASETQYF. The CDR3 region has the DNA TGTGCCAGCCCCCTCCGGGGGGCATCTGAGACCCAGTACTTC.

This clone was found a few times. The V call is TRBV6-5, the J call TRBJ2-5; D might be TRBD2 (5 bases). There are 15 residues in the CDR3. V was clipped by 5 bases and J by 1 base, with 14 bases between them. Germline-derived CDR1 and CDR2 are MNHEY and SVGAGI. CDR3 bases: TGTGCCAGCAGTACTCCTCGGGGTCCCCAAGAGACCCAGTACTTC. Translating gives CASSTPRGPQETQYF.

This clone was seen only once. The chain joins TRBV29-1 to TRBJ1-3; TRBD1 is a possible D gene (6 bases). V lost 7 bases and J 6 bases, leaving 10 bases between the germline ends. CDR1 and CDR2 from the germline V gene are SQVTM and ANQGSEA. This CDR3 spans 11 amino acids. CDR3 sequence reads: CSAGTQNTIYF. The CDR3 coding sequence is TGCAGCGCAGGGACACAAAACACCATATATTTT.

This clone was counted a few times. This specimen includes other DNA sequences encoding the same CDR3. This sequence joins TRBV29-1 and TRBJ1-5; 7 nucleotides line up with TRBD1. The V gene's germline CDR1 is SQVTM and CDR2 ANQGSEA. V gave up 4 bases and J gave up 2 bases; unmatched junction bases: 2. The CDR3 spans 13 residues. CDR3 region: CSVGQGRNQPQHF. CDR3 DNA: TGCAGCGTTGGACAGGGCCGCAATCAGCCCCAGCATTTT.

The chain employs TRBV25-1 and TRBJ2-4; TRBD1 matches at 11 bases. The CDR3 loop spans 13 amino acids. Germline V CDR1 and CDR2: MGHDK, SYGVNS. With V trimmed by 4 bases and J by 9 bases, 2 bases remained unmatched. CDR3: CASSGGQGAIQYF. The CDR3 region has the DNA TGTGCCAGCAGTGGTGGACAGGGGGCCATTCAGTACTTC.

The chain recombines TRBV19 with TRBJ1-1; tentatively, D is TRBD1 (5 bases). Germline V gene sequence: CDR1 LNHDA, CDR2 SQIVND (reference sequence). This CDR3 spans 14 amino acids. V shed 11 bases and J shed 6 bases, with 22 bases lying between them. The CDR3 loop reads CAPQRRGGRAEAFF. The CDR3 DNA is TGTGCCCCCCAGAGAAGGGGTGGAAGGGCTGAAGCTTTCTTT. Supplemented by reference TRBV19 and TRBJ1-1, the full variable domain reads DGGITQSPKYLFRKEGQNVTLSCEQNLNHDAMYWYRQDPGQGLRLIYYSQIVNDFQKGDIAEGYSVSREKKESFPLTVTSAQKNPTAFYLCAPQRRGGRAEAFFGQGTRLTVV.